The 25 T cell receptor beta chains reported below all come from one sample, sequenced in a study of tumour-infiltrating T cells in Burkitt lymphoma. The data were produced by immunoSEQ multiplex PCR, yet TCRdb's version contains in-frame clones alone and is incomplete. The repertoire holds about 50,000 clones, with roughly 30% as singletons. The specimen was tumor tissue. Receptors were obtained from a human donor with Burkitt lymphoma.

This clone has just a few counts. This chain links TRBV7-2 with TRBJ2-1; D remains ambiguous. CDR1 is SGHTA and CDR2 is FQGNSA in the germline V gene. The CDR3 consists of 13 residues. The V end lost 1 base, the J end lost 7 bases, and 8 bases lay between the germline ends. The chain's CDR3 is CASSLGSGNEQFF. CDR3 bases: TGTGCCAGCAGCTTAGGATCCGGAAATGAGCAGTTCTTC.

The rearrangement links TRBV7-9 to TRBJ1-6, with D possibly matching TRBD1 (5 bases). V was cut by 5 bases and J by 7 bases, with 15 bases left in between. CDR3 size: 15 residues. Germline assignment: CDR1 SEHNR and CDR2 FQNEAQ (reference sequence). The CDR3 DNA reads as TGTGCCAGCAGCGTCGGGGGGTTAAAGAATTCACCCCTCCACTTT. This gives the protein CASSVGGLKNSPLHF.

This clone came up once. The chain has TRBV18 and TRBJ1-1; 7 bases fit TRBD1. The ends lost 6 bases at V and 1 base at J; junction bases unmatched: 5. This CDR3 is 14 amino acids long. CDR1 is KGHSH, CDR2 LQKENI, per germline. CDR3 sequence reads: CASSAGQANTEAFF. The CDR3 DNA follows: TGTGCCAGCTCCGCTGGACAGGCGAACACTGAAGCTTTCTTT.

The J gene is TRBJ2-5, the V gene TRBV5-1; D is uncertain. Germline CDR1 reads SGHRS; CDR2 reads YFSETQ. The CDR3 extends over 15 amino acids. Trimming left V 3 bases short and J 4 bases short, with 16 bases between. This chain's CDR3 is CASSWLGIGPETQYF. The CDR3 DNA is TGCGCCAGCAGCTGGTTGGGCATCGGGCCAGAGACCCAGTACTTC.

Written as DNA, the CDR3 is TGCGCCAGCAGCCTGCGGGGAGGGGGCGTTACTGAAGCTTTCTTT. The encoded protein is CASSLRGGGVTEAFF. The gene calls are TRBV5-1 and TRBJ1-1, with 7 bases fitting TRBD1. The CDR3 length is 15 residues. Germline V CDR1 and CDR2: SGHRS, YFSETQ. With V trimmed by 4 bases and J by 5 bases, 11 bases remained unmatched.

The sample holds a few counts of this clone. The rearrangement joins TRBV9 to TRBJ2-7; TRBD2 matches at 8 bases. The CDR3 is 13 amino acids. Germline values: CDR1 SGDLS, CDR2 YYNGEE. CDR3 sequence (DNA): TGTGCATCGGGAGGGACGGTGAAGGGCGAGCAGTACTTC. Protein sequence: CASGGTVKGEQYF.

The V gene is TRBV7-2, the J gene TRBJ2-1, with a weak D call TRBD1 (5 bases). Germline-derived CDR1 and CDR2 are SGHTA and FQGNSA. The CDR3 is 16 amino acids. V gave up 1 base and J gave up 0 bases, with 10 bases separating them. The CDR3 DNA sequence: TGTGCCAGCAGCTTAGAAGGGGTTAGCTCCTACAATGAGCAGTTCTTC. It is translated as CASSLEGVSSYNEQFF.

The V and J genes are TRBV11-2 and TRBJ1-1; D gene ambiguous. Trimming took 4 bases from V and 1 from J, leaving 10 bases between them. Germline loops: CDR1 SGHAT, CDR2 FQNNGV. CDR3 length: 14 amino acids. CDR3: CASSWEVGNTEAFF. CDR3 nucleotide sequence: TGTGCCAGCAGCTGGGAGGTAGGGAACACTGAAGCTTTCTTT.

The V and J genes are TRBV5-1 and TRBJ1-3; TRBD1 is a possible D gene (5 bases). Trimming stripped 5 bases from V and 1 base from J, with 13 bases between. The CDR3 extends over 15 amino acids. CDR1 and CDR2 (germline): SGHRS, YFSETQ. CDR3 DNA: TGCGCCAGCAGGCCTCCTGGGGGGTCTGGAAACACCATATATTTT. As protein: CASRPPGGSGNTIYF.

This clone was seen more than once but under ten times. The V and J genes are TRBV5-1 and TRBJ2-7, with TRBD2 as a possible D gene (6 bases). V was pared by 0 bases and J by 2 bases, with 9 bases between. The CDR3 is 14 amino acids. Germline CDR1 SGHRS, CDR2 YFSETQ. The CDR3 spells CASSLATGAYEQYF. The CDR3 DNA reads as TGCGCCAGCAGCTTGGCTACGGGGGCCTACGAGCAGTACTTC. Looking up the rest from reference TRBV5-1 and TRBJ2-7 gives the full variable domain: KAGVTQTPRYLIKTRGQQVTLSCSPISGHRSVSWYQQTPGQGLQFLFEYFSETQRNKGNFPGRFSGRQFSNSRSEMNVSTLELGDSALYLCASSLATGAYEQYFGPGTRLTVT.

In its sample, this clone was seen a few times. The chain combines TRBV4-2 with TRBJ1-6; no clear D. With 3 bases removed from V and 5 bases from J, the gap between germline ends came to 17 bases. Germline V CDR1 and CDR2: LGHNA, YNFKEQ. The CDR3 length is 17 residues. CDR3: CASSHPPAGPNNSPLHF. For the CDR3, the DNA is TGTGCCAGCAGCCACCCCCCAGCGGGTCCCAATAATTCACCCCTCCACTTT.

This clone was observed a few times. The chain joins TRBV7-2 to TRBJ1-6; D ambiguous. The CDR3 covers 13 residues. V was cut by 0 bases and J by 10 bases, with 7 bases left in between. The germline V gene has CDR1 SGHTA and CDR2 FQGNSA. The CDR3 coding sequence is TGTGCCAGCAGCTTAGCGCCAGACTCACCCCTCCACTTT. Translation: CASSLAPDSPLHF.

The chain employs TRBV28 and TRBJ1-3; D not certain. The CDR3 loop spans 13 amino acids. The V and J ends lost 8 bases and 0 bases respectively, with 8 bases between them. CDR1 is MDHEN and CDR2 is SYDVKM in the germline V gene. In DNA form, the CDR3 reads TGTGCCAGCGAACAGAGCTCTGGAAACACCATATATTTT. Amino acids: CASEQSSGNTIYF.

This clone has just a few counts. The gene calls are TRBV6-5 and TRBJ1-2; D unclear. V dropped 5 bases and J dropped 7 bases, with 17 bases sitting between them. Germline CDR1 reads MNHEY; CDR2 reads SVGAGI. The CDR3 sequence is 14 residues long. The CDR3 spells CASSQLQWGFGYTF. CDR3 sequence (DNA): TGTGCCAGCAGTCAGTTACAGTGGGGATTTGGCTACACCTTC.

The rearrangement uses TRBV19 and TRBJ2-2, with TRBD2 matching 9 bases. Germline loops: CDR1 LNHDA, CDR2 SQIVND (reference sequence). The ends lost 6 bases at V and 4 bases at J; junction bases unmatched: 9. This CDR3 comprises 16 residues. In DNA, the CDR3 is TGTGCCAGTAGCCTTCTGGCGGGGGGGGGCACCGGGGAGCTGTTTTTT. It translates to CASSLLAGGGTGELFF.

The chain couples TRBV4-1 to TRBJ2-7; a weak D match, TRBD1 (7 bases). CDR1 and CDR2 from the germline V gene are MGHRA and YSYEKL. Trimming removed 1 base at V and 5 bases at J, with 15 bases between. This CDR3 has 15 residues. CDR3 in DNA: TGCGCCAGCAGCCAAGGGGGCAGGGGGGAAGACGAGCAGTACTTC. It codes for CASSQGGRGEDEQYF.

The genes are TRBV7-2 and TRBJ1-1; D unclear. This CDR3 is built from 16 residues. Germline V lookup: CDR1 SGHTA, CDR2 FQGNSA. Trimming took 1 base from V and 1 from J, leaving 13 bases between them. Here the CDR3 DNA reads TGTGCCAGCAGCTTAGAGGGCGGTCGGCCGAACACTGAAGCTTTCTTT. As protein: CASSLEGGRPNTEAFF.

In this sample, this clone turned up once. The CDR3 DNA reads as TGTGCCAGCAGCCCCGAACAGGGGTTGGACAATGAGCAGTTCTTC. Translation gives CASSPEQGLDNEQFF. V gene TRBV11-2 combines with J gene TRBJ2-1; 7 nucleotides agree with TRBD1. J gave up 5 bases and V 5 bases, and 9 bases lay outside the gene matches. This CDR3 comprises 15 residues. The germline V gene has CDR1 SGHAT and CDR2 FQNNGV.

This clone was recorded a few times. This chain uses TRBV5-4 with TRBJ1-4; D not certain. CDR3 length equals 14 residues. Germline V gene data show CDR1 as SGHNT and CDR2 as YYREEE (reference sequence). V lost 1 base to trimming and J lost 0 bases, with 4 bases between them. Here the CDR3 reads CASSLSATNEKLFF. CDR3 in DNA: TGTGCCAGCAGCTTGTCGGCAACTAATGAAAAACTGTTTTTT.

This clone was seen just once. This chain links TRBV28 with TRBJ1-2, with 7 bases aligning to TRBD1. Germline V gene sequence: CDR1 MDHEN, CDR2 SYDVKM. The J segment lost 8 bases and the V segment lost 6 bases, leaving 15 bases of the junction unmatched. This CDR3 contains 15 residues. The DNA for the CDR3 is TGTGCCAGCAGCTATTCCGACAGGGCCCGCGCAGGCTACACCTTC. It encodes CASSYSDRARAGYTF.

The CDR3 protein is CASSLQDTGELFF. In DNA, the CDR3 is TGTGCCAGCAGCTTGCAGGACACCGGGGAGCTGTTTTTT. The chain is built from TRBV5-5 and TRBJ2-2; D not certain. This CDR3 has 13 amino acids. CDR1 and CDR2 (germline): SGHKS, YYEKEE (reference sequence). V gave up 1 base and J gave up 3 bases, with 4 bases separating them.

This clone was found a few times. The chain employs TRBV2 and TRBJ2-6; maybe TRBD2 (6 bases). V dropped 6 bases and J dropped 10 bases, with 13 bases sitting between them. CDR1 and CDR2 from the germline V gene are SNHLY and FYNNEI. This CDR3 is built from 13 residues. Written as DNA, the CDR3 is TGTGCCAGCAGCTTCGCGGGGCTGAACGTCCTGACTTTC. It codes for CASSFAGLNVLTF.

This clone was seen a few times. The chain's CDR3 is CASSFINYGYTF. In nucleotides, the CDR3 is TGTGCCAGCAGTTTCATTAACTATGGCTACACCTTC. The rearrangement joins TRBV7-2 to TRBJ1-2; no firm D call. V lost 6 bases and J 1 base, leaving 6 bases between the germline ends. The germline V gene encodes CDR1 SGHTA and CDR2 FQGNSA. The length of the CDR3 is 12 residues.

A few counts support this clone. DNA of the CDR3: TGCGCCAGCAGCCCGGGGGCGCATACTGGCACTGAAGCTTTCTTT. The encoded protein is CASSPGAHTGTEAFF. The chain links TRBV4-1 to TRBJ1-1; D perhaps matches TRBD1 (6 bases). The CDR3 runs 15 residues. Trimming removed 4 bases from V and 4 bases from J, with 16 bases in between. In germline, CDR1 is MGHRA, CDR2 YSYEKL.

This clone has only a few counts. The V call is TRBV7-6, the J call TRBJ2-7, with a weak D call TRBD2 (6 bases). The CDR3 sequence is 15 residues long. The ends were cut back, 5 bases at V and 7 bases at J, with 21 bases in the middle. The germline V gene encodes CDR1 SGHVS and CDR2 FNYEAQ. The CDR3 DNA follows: TGTGCCAGCAGCCTAACCCCGGGCCCGGAGGGTGAGCAGTACTTC. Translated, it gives CASSLTPGPEGEQYF.